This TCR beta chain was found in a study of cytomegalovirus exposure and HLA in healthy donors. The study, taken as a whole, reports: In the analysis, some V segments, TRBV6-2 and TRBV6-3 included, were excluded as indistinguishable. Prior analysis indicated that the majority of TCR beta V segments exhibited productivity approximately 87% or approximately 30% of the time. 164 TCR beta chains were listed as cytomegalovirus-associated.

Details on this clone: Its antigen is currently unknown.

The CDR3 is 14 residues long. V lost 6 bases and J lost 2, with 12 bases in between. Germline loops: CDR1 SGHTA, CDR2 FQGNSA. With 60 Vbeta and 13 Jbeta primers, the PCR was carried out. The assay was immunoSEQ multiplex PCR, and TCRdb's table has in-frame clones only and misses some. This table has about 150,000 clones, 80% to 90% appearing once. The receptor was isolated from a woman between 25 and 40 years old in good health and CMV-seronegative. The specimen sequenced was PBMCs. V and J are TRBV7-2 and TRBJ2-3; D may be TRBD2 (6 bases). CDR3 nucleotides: TGTGCCAGCAGTTATAGCGGAACCACAGATACGCAGTATTTT. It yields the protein CASSYSGTTDTQYF.